Listed below are T cell receptor beta chains from one sample, sequenced in a study of T cell responses to AZD1222 COVID-19 vaccine. Sequenced by immunoSEQ multiplex PCR; TCRdb stores in-frame clones only, minus some. This table has more than 85,000 clones, almost 85% appearing once. Sequenced material: peripheral blood, taken on day 0 of AZD1222 vaccination. Every receptor here comes from an adult in good health. The CDR3 runs from the conserved cysteine through the conserved F or W. Fields, in order: V gene, J gene, clone size, D gene, CDR3 DNA, CDR3 protein. A D gene is named only where the DNA matches it firmly. Size values are once, few and many counts, or a class for expanded clones, and some rows have none.

>TRBV6-1|TRBJ1-4|few|-
TGTGCCAGCAGTGAACAAAGCACATTCGGGGAAAAACTGTTTTTT
CASSEQSTFGEKLFF
>TRBV3-1/TRBV3-2|TRBJ2-5|-|-
TGTGCCAGCAGCCGAGAAGAGACCCAGTACTTC
CASSREETQYF
>TRBV27|TRBJ2-7|-|-
TGTGCCAGCAGTTTATCCGCAAGTAGGGGGGTCTACGAGCAGTACTTC
CASSLSASRGVYEQYF
>TRBV4-3|TRBJ2-1|-|TRBD2
TGCGCCAGCAGCCAAGATGCAGCGGGGAGATACAATGAGCAGTTCTTC
CASSQDAAGRYNEQFF
>TRBV28|TRBJ2-7|-|-
TGTGCCAGCAGTTTATGGGGGACTGAGGAGGTGTATAAGCAGTACTTC
CASSLWGTEEVYKQYF
>TRBV20-1|TRBJ1-1|-|-
TGCAGTGCTAGAGCGACGGTAGAAGCTTTCTTT
CSARATVEAFF
>TRBV14|TRBJ1-4|-|-
TGTGCCAGCAGCTTCTTCCCGGGGCGAAGTCCCAATGAAAAACTGTTTTTT
CASSFFPGRSPNEKLFF
>TRBV29-1|TRBJ2-2|-|TRBD2
TGCAGCTTCGGGGGGGTCGAAACCGGGGAGCTGTTTTTT
CSFGGVETGELFF
>TRBV6-5|TRBJ1-1|few|-
TGTGCCAGCAGTTATCGGAACACTGAAGCTTTCTTT
CASSYRNTEAFF
>TRBV25-1|TRBJ1-1|-|-
TGTGCCAGCAGTGAATATGGGGGGTCGGGTGAAGCTTTCTTT
CASSEYGGSGEAFF
>TRBV28|TRBJ1-1|-|-
TGTGCCAGCAGTTTATGGGGCGGCAAGAACACTGAAGCTTTCTTT
CASSLWGGKNTEAFF
>TRBV6-2/TRBV6-3|TRBJ1-2|-|-
TGTGCCAGCAGTAGGGGAGGGATCTATGGCTACACCTTC
CASSRGGIYGYTF
>TRBV6-5|TRBJ1-4|-|-
TGTGCCAGCAGGGTTCAAATAGCAACTAATGAAAAACTGTTTTTT
CASRVQIATNEKLFF
>TRBV6-6|TRBJ2-2|-|-
TGTGCCAGCAGACCCGGGACACTGAACACCGGGGAGCTGTTTTTT
CASRPGTLNTGELFF